The TCR beta chain under discussion was sequenced for a study of cytomegalovirus exposure and HLA in healthy donors. Study conclusions and caveats: Among TCR beta chains, those listed as cytomegalovirus-associated numbered under 200. According to an earlier analysis, most TCR beta V segments yielded productive rearrangements about 87% or about 30% of the time.

Turning to this clone: Its target is unknown.

Vbeta (60) and Jbeta (13) primers were used in the PCR. The protocol was immunoSEQ multiplex PCR, while the TCRdb copy is restricted to in-frame clones and leaves out a portion. The data show roughly 180,000 clones, about 9% seen once. CDR1 is SGHVS and CDR2 is FNYEAQ in the germline V gene. This CDR3 has 11 amino acids. Trimming cost V 4 bases and J 15 bases; bases outside gene matches: 2. The genes are TRBV7-6 and TRBJ2-1; 11 nucleotides agree with TRBD2. This sequence was found in a woman in her 30s in good health and CMV-seropositive. Source material: PBMCs. CDR3 residues: CASSSSGRPFF. The CDR3 DNA sequence: TGTGCCAGCAGCTCTAGCGGGAGGCCGTTCTTC.